These T cell receptor beta chains were read from a single sample in a study of T cell responses to AZD1222 COVID-19 vaccine. This table comes from immunoSEQ multiplex PCR, and its TCRdb copy is limited to in-frame clones, with some not included. The sample yields about 120,000 clones, about 86% seen once. The source was peripheral blood, collected 28 days after the second AZD1222 dose. The receptors here all came from an adult who received the AZD1222 COVID-19 vaccine. Each CDR3 is given with its conserved first and last residue. A D gene is named only where the DNA matches it firmly. Size values are once, few and many counts, or a class for expanded clones, and some rows have none.

CDR3 protein: CACQQVSTGNTIYF
CDR3 DNA: TGTGCCTGTCAACAGGTCTCGACTGGAAACACCATATATTTT
V gene: TRBV30
J gene: TRBJ1-3
D gene: .
clone size: .
CDR3 length: 14

CDR3 protein: CASRPGTTEAFF
CDR3 DNA: TGTGCCAGCAGACCGGGCACAACTGAAGCTTTCTTT
V gene: TRBV2
J gene: TRBJ1-1
D gene: .
clone size: .
CDR3 length: 12

CDR3 protein: CASSVTSSYNSPLHF
CDR3 DNA: TGTGCCAGCAGTGTCACGAGCTCCTATAATTCACCCCTCCACTTT
V gene: TRBV6-4
J gene: TRBJ1-6
D gene: .
clone size: .
CDR3 length: 15

CDR3 protein: CASSQELADYNEQFF
CDR3 DNA: TGCGCCAGCAGCCAAGAACTAGCGGACTACAATGAGCAGTTCTTC
V gene: TRBV4-1
J gene: TRBJ2-1
D gene: TRBD2
clone size: .
CDR3 length: 15

CDR3 protein: CASTTGIGTEAFF
CDR3 DNA: TGTGCCAGCACGACAGGGATCGGCACTGAAGCTTTCTTT
V gene: TRBV14
J gene: TRBJ1-1
D gene: TRBD1
clone size: .
CDR3 length: 13

CDR3 protein: CASSYSGLYEQYF
CDR3 DNA: TGTGCCAGCAGTTACTCGGGCCTCTACGAGCAGTACTTC
V gene: TRBV6-2/TRBV6-3
J gene: TRBJ2-7
D gene: .
clone size: .
CDR3 length: 13

CDR3 protein: CASSPRQGFDYGYTF
CDR3 DNA: TGTGCCAGCTCACCCCGTCAGGGATTTGACTATGGCTACACCTTC
V gene: TRBV18
J gene: TRBJ1-2
D gene: .
clone size: .
CDR3 length: 15

CDR3 protein: CASLRGGSSTDTQYF
CDR3 DNA: TGTGCCAGTCTCCGTGGGGGTTCTAGCACAGATACGCAGTATTTT
V gene: TRBV28
J gene: TRBJ2-3
D gene: .
clone size: few
CDR3 length: 15

CDR3 protein: CASSLGTSSSSEQFF
CDR3 DNA: TGTGCCAGCAGCTTGGGGACTAGTTCGTCTAGTGAGCAGTTCTTC
V gene: TRBV5-8
J gene: TRBJ2-1
D gene: TRBD2
clone size: .
CDR3 length: 15

CDR3 protein: CASSLDFGANVLTF
CDR3 DNA: TGTGCCAGCAGCTTAGACTTTGGGGCCAACGTCCTGACTTTC
V gene: TRBV7-2
J gene: TRBJ2-6
D gene: .
clone size: .
CDR3 length: 14

CDR3 protein: CASSQGRSSYNEQFF
CDR3 DNA: TGCGCCAGCAGCCAAGGACGGAGCTCCTACAATGAGCAGTTCTTC
V gene: TRBV4-1
J gene: TRBJ2-1
D gene: .
clone size: .
CDR3 length: 15

CDR3 protein: CASSFLGGNEQFF
CDR3 DNA: TGTGCCAGCAGCTTTTTGGGGGGCAATGAGCAGTTCTTC
V gene: TRBV5-4
J gene: TRBJ2-1
D gene: .
clone size: .
CDR3 length: 13

CDR3 protein: CASSLGGLAGSYEQYF
CDR3 DNA: TGTGCCAGCAGCTTGGGGGGACTAGCGGGCTCCTACGAGCAGTACTTC
V gene: TRBV5-5
J gene: TRBJ2-7
D gene: TRBD2
clone size: .
CDR3 length: 16

CDR3 protein: CASSLDGNSPLHF
CDR3 DNA: TGTGCCAGCAGCTTAGACGGAAATTCACCCCTCCACTTT
V gene: TRBV7-9
J gene: TRBJ1-6
D gene: .
clone size: .
CDR3 length: 13

CDR3 protein: CASSQGLGPETQYF
CDR3 DNA: TGTGCCAGCAGCCAAGGCCTAGGCCCAGAGACCCAGTACTTC
V gene: TRBV7-2
J gene: TRBJ2-5
D gene: .
clone size: .
CDR3 length: 14

CDR3 protein: CASSIDTAGGGTDTQYF
CDR3 DNA: TGTGCCAGTAGTATAGATACAGCGGGAGGAGGCACAGATACGCAGTATTTT
V gene: TRBV19
J gene: TRBJ2-3
D gene: TRBD2
clone size: .
CDR3 length: 17

CDR3 protein: CASSLISGGTDTQYF
CDR3 DNA: TGTGCCAGCAGCTTAATCAGCGGGGGGACAGATACGCAGTATTTT
V gene: TRBV7-9
J gene: TRBJ2-3
D gene: TRBD2
clone size: .
CDR3 length: 15

CDR3 protein: CASSQHREDWTGYTF
CDR3 DNA: TGCGCCAGCAGCCAACACAGGGAGGACTGGACCGGCTACACCTTC
V gene: TRBV4-1
J gene: TRBJ1-2
D gene: .
clone size: .
CDR3 length: 15

CDR3 protein: CASKSHGENHF
CDR3 DNA: TGTGCCAGCAAGTCCCACGGGGAGAACCATTTC
V gene: TRBV28
J gene: TRBJ2-6
D gene: .
clone size: .
CDR3 length: 11

CDR3 protein: CASSLLSQPQHF
CDR3 DNA: TGTGCCAGCAGTTTATTAAGTCAGCCCCAGCATTTT
V gene: TRBV28
J gene: TRBJ1-5
D gene: .
clone size: .
CDR3 length: 12

CDR3 protein: CASGASRTEAFF
CDR3 DNA: TGTGCCAGCGGGGCCTCAAGGACTGAAGCTTTCTTT
V gene: TRBV19
J gene: TRBJ1-1
D gene: .
clone size: once
CDR3 length: 12

CDR3 protein: CASSLAGGYSYEQYF
CDR3 DNA: TGTGCCAGCAGTCTAGCGGGAGGCTACTCCTACGAGCAGTACTTC
V gene: TRBV27
J gene: TRBJ2-7
D gene: TRBD2
clone size: .
CDR3 length: 15

CDR3 protein: CASSLDQRWGNTEAFF
CDR3 DNA: TGTGCCAGCAGCTTAGATCAGCGTTGGGGTAACACTGAAGCTTTCTTT
V gene: TRBV11-2
J gene: TRBJ1-1
D gene: .
clone size: .
CDR3 length: 16

CDR3 protein: CASSQDAKNTEAFF
CDR3 DNA: TGCGCCAGCAGCCAAGATGCCAAGAACACTGAAGCTTTCTTT
V gene: TRBV4-1
J gene: TRBJ1-1
D gene: .
clone size: .
CDR3 length: 14

CDR3 protein: CATSGGPNYNEQFF
CDR3 DNA: TGTGCCACCAGTGGCGGGCCAAACTACAATGAGCAGTTCTTC
V gene: TRBV24-1
J gene: TRBJ2-1
D gene: .
clone size: .
CDR3 length: 14

CDR3 protein: CASSLRAGANTGELFF
CDR3 DNA: TGTGCCAGCAGCTTAAGGGCAGGGGCGAACACCGGGGAGCTGTTTTTT
V gene: TRBV7-8
J gene: TRBJ2-2
D gene: .
clone size: large
CDR3 length: 16

CDR3 protein: CASRAAGVGEQFF
CDR3 DNA: TGTGCCAGCAGGGCAGCGGGAGTTGGGGAGCAGTTCTTC
V gene: TRBV6-5
J gene: TRBJ2-1
D gene: TRBD2
clone size: .
CDR3 length: 13

CDR3 protein: CASSKSQGAPPAQHF
CDR3 DNA: TGTGCCAGCAGCAAAAGTCAGGGAGCCCCCCCGGCCCAGCATTTT
V gene: TRBV21-1
J gene: TRBJ1-5
D gene: .
clone size: .
CDR3 length: 15

CDR3 protein: CASSQESERGRGANVLTF
CDR3 DNA: TGTGCCAGCAGCCAAGAGTCGGAGAGGGGGCGTGGGGCCAACGTCCTGACTTTC
V gene: TRBV3-1/TRBV3-2
J gene: TRBJ2-6
D gene: TRBD1
clone size: .
CDR3 length: 18

CDR3 protein: CASRSSGRVGGEAFF
CDR3 DNA: TGTGCCAGCAGATCCTCGGGGAGGGTGGGGGGTGAAGCTTTCTTT
V gene: TRBV28
J gene: TRBJ1-1
D gene: .
clone size: .
CDR3 length: 15

CDR3 protein: CASSPELAGGLNEQFF
CDR3 DNA: TGTGCCAGCTCACCAGAACTAGCGGGAGGGTTGAATGAGCAGTTCTTC
V gene: TRBV18
J gene: TRBJ2-1
D gene: TRBD2
clone size: .
CDR3 length: 16

CDR3 protein: CAWSVRGGTDTQYF
CDR3 DNA: TGTGCCTGGAGTGTACGTGGAGGCACAGATACGCAGTATTTT
V gene: TRBV30
J gene: TRBJ2-3
D gene: .
clone size: .
CDR3 length: 14

CDR3 protein: CSTGSNEKLFF
CDR3 DNA: TGCAGTACAGGGAGTAATGAAAAACTGTTTTTT
V gene: TRBV20-1
J gene: TRBJ1-4
D gene: .
clone size: .
CDR3 length: 11

CDR3 protein: CASSPRTPGTGEEKLFF
CDR3 DNA: TGTGCCAGCTCACCACGAACCCCCGGGACAGGGGAAGAAAAACTGTTTTTT
V gene: TRBV18
J gene: TRBJ1-4
D gene: TRBD1
clone size: .
CDR3 length: 17

CDR3 protein: CASSLYLQGRRTYNEQFF
CDR3 DNA: TGTGCCAGCAGTTTATATCTACAGGGTAGGAGGACCTACAATGAGCAGTTCTTC
V gene: TRBV27
J gene: TRBJ2-1
D gene: .
clone size: .
CDR3 length: 18

CDR3 protein: CASSSRLNTEAFF
CDR3 DNA: TGTGCCAGCAGCTCCAGGTTGAACACTGAAGCTTTCTTT
V gene: TRBV7-7
J gene: TRBJ1-1
D gene: .
clone size: .
CDR3 length: 13

CDR3 protein: CASRNVGTGYGYTF
CDR3 DNA: TGTGCCAGTCGCAATGTTGGGACAGGCTATGGCTACACCTTC
V gene: TRBV19
J gene: TRBJ1-2
D gene: TRBD1
clone size: .
CDR3 length: 14

CDR3 protein: CASSYGQRQETQYF
CDR3 DNA: TGTGCCAGCAGCTACGGACAGCGGCAAGAGACCCAGTACTTC
V gene: TRBV11-2
J gene: TRBJ2-5
D gene: .
clone size: .
CDR3 length: 14

CDR3 protein: CASSYSRPGSDTQYF
CDR3 DNA: TGTGCCAGCAGTTACTCGCGACCGGGGTCCGATACGCAGTATTTT
V gene: TRBV6-6
J gene: TRBJ2-3
D gene: .
clone size: .
CDR3 length: 15

CDR3 protein: CASSPGTSGSWEQYF
CDR3 DNA: TGTGCCAGCTCCCCTGGGACTAGCGGGAGTTGGGAGCAGTACTTC
V gene: TRBV18
J gene: TRBJ2-7
D gene: TRBD2
clone size: few
CDR3 length: 15

CDR3 protein: CASSQGGGSGPLNTEAFF
CDR3 DNA: TGTGCCAGCAGCCAAGGAGGTGGGTCCGGACCACTGAACACTGAAGCTTTCTTT
V gene: TRBV14
J gene: TRBJ1-1
D gene: .
clone size: .
CDR3 length: 18